The 32 T cell receptor beta chains listed next were all sequenced from one sample in a study of OX40 agonist ivuxolimab in advanced cancers. The repertoire was sequenced with immunoSEQ multiplex PCR; TCRdb's copy has only in-frame clones and lacks some. The sample holds 65,000 to 85,000 clones; 85% are singletons and the top ten take approximately 0.78%. The material was CD4+ or CD8+ T cells sorted from blood, obtained in a trial of the OX40 agonist ivuxolimab. The receptor set was obtained from an adult with an advanced solid tumor such as melanoma, head and neck, liver or kidney cancer.

The chain joins TRBV6-5 to TRBJ1-1, with D hard to call. The V gene lost 5 bases and the J gene lost 2 bases, with 9 bases spanning the gap. CDR3 size: 13 residues. CDR1 and CDR2 from the germline V gene are MNHEY and SVGAGI. The DNA of the CDR3 is TGTGCCAGCAGTCCCCGGGCCAACACTGAAGCTTTCTTT. This sequence encodes CASSPRANTEAFF.

The genes are TRBV5-1 and TRBJ2-1, with unresolved D. This CDR3 comprises 14 residues. Deletions cut 1 base from V and 8 bases from J, with 13 bases between. Germline V gene data show CDR1 as SGHRS and CDR2 as YFSETQ. DNA for the CDR3: TGCGCCAGCAGCTTGAGAGTCCGGGTCGATGAGCAGTTCTTC. Translated: CASSLRVRVDEQFF.

This clone was seen only once. The chain couples TRBV28 to TRBJ1-1, with 7 bases that match TRBD1. CDR3 length: 13 residues. V dropped 5 bases and J dropped 6; count of bases not matched to a gene: 6. The germline gives CDR1 MDHEN, CDR2 SYDVKM. The CDR3 loop reads CASSPRQGAEAFF. CDR3 DNA sequence: TGTGCCAGCAGTCCCAGACAGGGTGCTGAAGCTTTCTTT.

The chain is built from TRBV18 and TRBJ1-1, with D perhaps matching TRBD1 (6 bases). V was pared by 8 bases and J by 5 bases, with 15 bases between. The CDR3 sequence is 13 residues long. Germline V CDR1 and CDR2: KGHSH, LQKENI. CDR3 sequence: CASGAGALTEAFF. The DNA for the CDR3 is TGTGCCAGCGGGGCGGGGGCGCTAACTGAAGCTTTCTTT.

V gene TRBV6-1 combines with J gene TRBJ1-1; D may be TRBD1 (5 bases). CDR3 length equals 14 residues. CDR1 is MNHNS and CDR2 is SASEGT in the germline V gene. V lost 5 bases, J lost 6 bases, and 16 bases lay in between. This CDR3 is CASSLDSSHPEAFF. The CDR3 coding sequence is TGTGCCAGCAGTCTTGACAGCTCGCACCCTGAAGCTTTCTTT.

For the CDR3, the DNA is TGTGCCAGCAGCCCCCGGGGACCGAACTATGGCTACACCTTC. This sequence encodes CASSPRGPNYGYTF. The gene calls are TRBV7-6 and TRBJ1-2, with D possibly TRBD1 on 5 matching bases. Looked up from germline, CDR1 is SGHVS and CDR2 is FNYEAQ. This CDR3 contains 14 residues. Trimming stripped 5 bases from V and 2 bases from J, with 12 bases between. Combining the CDR3 with reference TRBV7-6 and TRBJ1-2 gives the whole variable domain GAGVSQSPRYKVTKRGQDVALRCDPISGHVSLYWYRQALGQGPEFLTYFNYEAQQDKSGLPNDRFSAERPEGSISTLTIQRTEQRDSAMYRCASSPRGPNYGYTFGSGTRLTVV.

This chain connects TRBV5-4 to TRBJ2-3, with D perhaps matching TRBD2 (5 bases). Per the germline V gene, CDR1 is SGHNT and CDR2 is YYREEE (reference sequence). V was shortened by 0 bases and J by 2 bases, with 10 bases between the two germline ends. The CDR3 covers 15 residues. DNA for the CDR3: TGTGCCAGCAGCTTGGCCCGGGGTCACACAGATACGCAGTATTTT. Residues: CASSLARGHTDTQYF.

V and J are TRBV5-3 and TRBJ2-7, with no clear D. TRBV5-3 is noted as an ORF with a role that remains uncertain. The V gene lost 5 bases and the J gene lost 0 bases, with 15 bases spanning the gap. This CDR3 comprises 15 residues. This CDR3 is CARRQTVKSSYEQYF. CDR3 coding DNA: TGTGCCAGAAGACAGACCGTAAAAAGCTCCTACGAGCAGTACTTC.

Regarding this clone: Other nucleotide sequences from this sample produce the same CDR3. V is TRBV2 and J is TRBJ1-5, with D possibly being TRBD1 (5 bases). Trimming left V 4 bases short and J 5 bases short, with 12 bases between. The length of the CDR3 is 14 residues. Germline V gene lookup returns CDR1 SNHLY and CDR2 FYNNEI. CDR3 loop: CASSAISQDQPQHF. In nucleotides, the CDR3 is TGTGCCAGCAGTGCCATTTCACAGGATCAGCCCCAGCATTTT.

The chain recombines TRBV5-5 with TRBJ2-1, with D possibly TRBD1 on 6 matching bases. Germline V lookup: CDR1 SGHKS, CDR2 YYEKEE (reference sequence). The CDR3 runs to 13 residues. The germline V and J ends were trimmed by 0 bases and 11 bases, with 12 bases remaining between them. CDR3 amino acids: CASSLAGTNKQFF. The CDR3 DNA reads TGTGCCAGCAGCTTGGCCGGGACAAATAAGCAGTTCTTC.

The chain has TRBV25-1 and TRBJ2-3, with D hard to call. V shed 2 bases and J shed 4 bases, with 10 bases lying between them. Germline loops: CDR1 MGHDK, CDR2 SYGVNS. The CDR3 has 14 amino acids. CDR3 DNA: TGTGCCAGCAGTGAACAACCCCCCCCAGATACGCAGTATTTT. Encoded protein: CASSEQPPPDTQYF.

The table lists this clone with a count of one. The chain carries TRBV7-2 and TRBJ2-3; 8 bases map to TRBD2. Trimming took 2 bases from V and 0 from J; bases not matched to a gene: 4. The CDR3 sequence is 16 residues long. In germline, CDR1 is SGHTA, CDR2 FQGNSA. DNA for the CDR3: TGTGCCAGCAGCTTACGGGAGGGGGGTAGCACAGATACGCAGTATTTT. This translates into CASSLREGGSTDTQYF.

The chain couples TRBV28 to TRBJ2-5, with D possibly called TRBD1 or TRBD2 (5 bases each). The CDR3 runs to 13 residues. The V and J ends lost 3 bases and 0 bases respectively, with 5 bases between them. Germline values: CDR1 MDHEN, CDR2 SYDVKM. In nucleotides, the CDR3 is TGTGCCAGCAGTTTGGGGGACCAAGAGACCCAGTACTTC. This codes for CASSLGDQETQYF.

The chain links TRBV7-8 to TRBJ2-5, with D possibly matching TRBD2 (6 bases). The length of the CDR3 is 14 residues. V was shortened by 5 bases and J by 5 bases, with 15 bases between the two germline ends. In germline, CDR1 is SGHVS, CDR2 FQNEAQ. The CDR3 loop reads CASSPLTSSETQYF. The DNA of the CDR3 is TGTGCCAGCAGCCCCCTAACTAGCTCGGAGACCCAGTACTTC.

The chain combines TRBV6-6 with TRBJ1-2; D is uncertain. The ends were cut back, 5 bases at V and 7 bases at J, with 17 bases in the middle. The CDR3 sequence is 14 residues long. Germline V gene lookup returns CDR1 MNHNY and CDR2 SVGAGI (reference sequence). This CDR3 is CASSDKSPLSGYTF. The CDR3 region has the DNA TGTGCCAGCAGTGACAAATCCCCATTATCTGGCTACACCTTC.

This clone was observed a handful of times. The V and J genes are TRBV18 and TRBJ2-7, with TRBD1 matching 9 bases. Germline CDR1 is KGHSH and CDR2 is LQKENI. V shed 2 bases, J shed 6 bases, and the junction held 11 bases outside the gene matches. This CDR3 region has 16 residues. The CDR3: CASSPLSTGGTGEQYF. As DNA, the CDR3 is TGTGCCAGCTCACCATTGTCGACAGGGGGAACGGGCGAGCAGTACTTC.

This rearrangement joins TRBV19 to TRBJ1-5; TRBD1 matches 10 bases. Germline V lookup: CDR1 LNHDA, CDR2 SQIVND (reference sequence). V shed 3 bases and J 2 bases; nucleotides not matched to a gene: 7. The CDR3 sequence is 17 residues long. The CDR3 sequence: CASSISRTGGGNQPQHF. The CDR3 region has the DNA TGTGCCAGTAGTATTAGTCGGACAGGGGGGGGCAATCAGCCCCAGCATTTT.

This clone was seen just once. The V and J genes are TRBV10-1 and TRBJ2-2, with 10 bases fitting TRBD2. The CDR3 is 18 residues long. Germline V gene lookup returns CDR1 WNHNN and CDR2 SYGVQD (reference sequence). After removal of 0 bases from V and 6 bases from J, the junction contained 10 bases not matched to a gene. CDR3 loop: CASSESASGGGGSGELFF. The CDR3 bases are TGCGCCAGCAGTGAGTCGGCTAGCGGGGGCGGAGGTTCCGGGGAGCTGTTTTTT.

The rearrangement uses TRBV21-1 and TRBJ2-7; the table's D call, TRBD2, was not checked against the DNA. TRBV21-1 is a known pseudogene. The CDR3 covers 16 residues. The CDR3 sequence: CASSPPREGVLGEQYF. The CDR3 nucleotides read TGTGCCAGCAGCCCTCCGAGGGAGGGAGTCCTGGGCGAGCAGTACTTC.

The chain has TRBV5-1 and TRBJ2-7; 8 bases fit TRBD1. The CDR3 extends over 17 amino acids. CDR1 is SGHRS and CDR2 is YFSETQ in the germline V gene. V was clipped by 1 base and J by 5 bases; unmatched bases: 14. The CDR3 nucleotides are TGCGCCAGCAGCTTGACAGGGGGAGCGGGTGGTAGAGACGAGCAGTACTTC. It translates to CASSLTGGAGGRDEQYF.

V gene TRBV5-1 combines with J gene TRBJ2-2; TRBD1 or TRBD2 may be the D gene (5 bases each). CDR3 length: 15 amino acids. Deletions cut 0 bases from V and 4 bases from J, with 10 bases between. The germline CDR1 and CDR2 sequences are SGHRS and YFSETQ. The CDR3 DNA sequence: TGCGCCAGCAGCTTGGGGTACGGGGCCACCGGGGAGCTGTTTTTT. It is translated as CASSLGYGATGELFF.

The chain is built from TRBV11-2 and TRBJ2-2, with D uncertain. V lost 2 bases, J lost 0 bases, and 7 bases lay in between. Germline assignment: CDR1 SGHAT and CDR2 FQNNGV. CDR3 length: 15 residues. This CDR3 reads CASSLINANTGELFF. CDR3 nucleotides: TGTGCCAGCAGCTTAATTAACGCGAACACCGGGGAGCTGTTTTTT.

The chain couples TRBV5-4 to TRBJ2-4; TRBD1 might be the D (5 bases). CDR3 length: 15 residues. Germline V gives CDR1 SGHNT, CDR2 YYREEE (reference sequence). Trimming shortened V by 2 bases and J by 0 bases, and 9 bases separated the two germline ends. DNA of the CDR3: TGTGCCAGCAGCTTCTCAGGGTTAGCCAAAAACATTCAGTACTTC. As protein: CASSFSGLAKNIQYF.

The chain has TRBV18 and TRBJ2-1, with 9 positions matching TRBD1. Looked up from germline, CDR1 is KGHSH and CDR2 is LQKENI. The V gene end was trimmed by 1 base and the J gene end by 6 bases; junction bases not matched to a gene: 1. The CDR3 contains 14 residues. The CDR3 bases are TGTGCCAGCTCACCACTACAGGGGGCCAATGAGCAGTTCTTC. It translates to CASSPLQGANEQFF.

V is TRBV4-2 and J is TRBJ2-5; TRBD1 matches 7 bases. The V and J ends lost 2 bases and 4 bases, in that order; junction bases with no gene match: 4. The CDR3 covers 14 residues. Germline loops: CDR1 LGHNA, CDR2 YNFKEQ. The CDR3 sequence is CASSQSGGRETQYF. The CDR3 DNA reads TGTGCCAGCAGCCAATCAGGGGGAAGAGAGACCCAGTACTTC.

The chain links TRBV9 to TRBJ2-1, with D possibly TRBD2 on 5 matching bases. Germline assignment: CDR1 SGDLS and CDR2 YYNGEE. V shed 4 bases and J shed 5 bases, with 13 bases lying between them. This CDR3 spans 14 amino acids. The CDR3 reads CASSKAAPDNEQFF. Here the CDR3 DNA reads TGTGCCAGCAGCAAAGCGGCACCGGACAATGAGCAGTTCTTC.

V and J are TRBV15 and TRBJ2-1; 10 bases are shared with TRBD1. This CDR3 is built from 17 residues. The V gene's germline CDR1 is LNHNV and CDR2 YYDKDF (reference sequence). V trimming: 0 bases; J trimming: 4 bases; junction bases outside the gene matches: 6. The CDR3 coding sequence is TGTGCCACCAGCAGAGATAGAGGACAGGGGGGGTACAATGAGCAGTTCTTC. It codes for CATSRDRGQGGYNEQFF.

This rearrangement joins TRBV30 to TRBJ2-5; D unclear. This CDR3 comprises 9 residues. Trimming took 4 bases from V and 10 from J, leaving 7 bases between them. The germline gives CDR1 GTSNPN, CDR2 SVGIG (reference sequence). In nucleotides, the CDR3 is TGTGCCTGGATAGTGATCCAGTACTTC. Protein: CAWIVIQYF.

The chain employs TRBV28 and TRBJ2-2; 11 nucleotides agree with TRBD2. V gave up 4 bases and J gave up 5 bases; unmatched junction bases: 9. This CDR3 spans 17 amino acids. Germline loops: CDR1 MDHEN, CDR2 SYDVKM. CDR3: CASSSASGGLGTGELFF. In DNA, the CDR3 is TGTGCCAGCAGTTCTGCTAGCGGGGGGCTCGGGACCGGGGAGCTGTTTTTT. Variable domain in full (rest from reference TRBV28 and TRBJ2-2): DVKVTQSSRYLVKRTGEKVFLECVQDMDHENMFWYRQDPGLGLRLIYFSYDVKMKEKGDIPEGYSVSREKKERFSLILESASTNQTSMYLCASSSASGGLGTGELFFGEGSRLTVL.

The chain couples TRBV27 to TRBJ2-3, with 10 nucleotides matching TRBD2. The CDR3 has 16 amino acids. Germline V CDR1 and CDR2: MNHEY, SMNVEV (reference sequence). J was trimmed by 0 bases and V by 5 bases; bases with no gene match: 5. CDR3 nucleotides: TGTGCCAGCAGTACCCCAGCGGGGGGGAGCACAGATACGCAGTATTTT. This encodes CASSTPAGGSTDTQYF.

This clone was seen a single time. The chain joins TRBV6-5 to TRBJ1-1, with D uncertain. There are 13 residues in the CDR3. The V end lost 0 bases, the J end lost 1 base, and 3 bases lay between the germline ends. CDR1 is MNHEY and CDR2 is SVGAGI in the germline V gene. The CDR3 sequence: CASSYSRNTEAFF. CDR3 nucleotide sequence: TGTGCCAGCAGTTACTCGAGGAACACTGAAGCTTTCTTT.

J is TRBJ2-1 and V is TRBV5-4; 9 bases match TRBD2. The CDR3 loop spans 16 amino acids. Germline V gene lookup returns CDR1 SGHNT and CDR2 YYREEE (reference sequence). The V segment lost 0 bases and the J segment 4 bases; nucleotides outside the gene matches: 5. The CDR3, as DNA: TGTGCCAGCAGCTTGGCAGCGGGGGGTGGGTACAATGAGCAGTTCTTC. Residues: CASSLAAGGGYNEQFF.